Listed below are T cell receptor beta chains from one sample, sequenced in a study of blood T cells in healthy people across ages. TCRdb used MiXCR to reprocess the 5' RACE reads, holding one entry per CDR3 protein. The table records 1.5 million to 2 million distinct CDR3 sequences, roughly 50% of them present only once. The specimen was blood. These receptor sequences come from a woman in her thirties or forties in good health. The CDR3 runs from the conserved cysteine through the conserved F or W. The D gene is left open where the match is weak. Size is omitted from some rows. Given values are once, few, many or a class for expanded clones.

V	size	J	D	CDR3	DNA
TRBV28	NA	TRBJ2-5	NA	CASSLGFRETQYF	TGTGCCAGCAGTTTAGGATTCAGGGAGACCCAGTACTTC
TRBV5-1	few	TRBJ2-1	TRBD2	CASSLVLAGSNEQFF	TGCGCCAGCAGCTTGGTTCTAGCGGGGAGTAATGAGCAGTTCTTC
TRBV5-5	NA	TRBJ1-5	NA	CASSLGGASQPQHF	TGTGCCAGCAGCTTGGGTGGGGCCAGTCAGCCCCAGCATTTT
TRBV9	few	TRBJ2-1	NA	CASSVTGGVGNEQFF	TGTGCCAGCAGCGTAACTGGGGGAGTCGGCAATGAGCAGTTCTTC
TRBV4-2	NA	TRBJ2-3	NA	CASSQDVAGKAQYF	TGTGCCAGCAGCCAAGATGTGGCAGGGAAGGCGCAGTATTTT
TRBV29-1	many	TRBJ2-5	NA	CSVEDRYQETQYF	TGCAGCGTTGAAGACAGGTACCAAGAGACCCAGTACTTC
TRBV7-8	few	TRBJ1-4	NA	CASSRDGRPTNEKLFF	TGTGCCAGCAGCCGAGACGGCAGACCCACTAATGAAAAACTGTTTTTT
TRBV6-1	NA	TRBJ2-3	TRBD2	CASSPRLAGPGRGTDTQYF	TGTGCCAGCAGTCCTCGGCTAGCGGGGCCGGGCCGTGGCACAGATACGCAGTATTTT
TRBV6-5	NA	TRBJ2-3	NA	CASGPMRSDTQYF	TGTGCCAGCGGACCTATGCGCTCAGATACGCAGTATTTT
TRBV11-2	NA	TRBJ2-1	NA	CASSLRNGGPYNEQFF	TGTGCCAGCAGCTTAAGGAACGGGGGACCCTACAATGAGCAGTTCTTC
TRBV4-2	NA	TRBJ2-1	NA	CASSPDSGTSTEQFF	TGTGCCAGCAGCCCGGACAGCGGAACCTCCACTGAGCAGTTCTTC
TRBV25-1	few	TRBJ2-1	NA	CASSGLGVVNEQFF	TGTGCCAGCAGTGGATTGGGGGTAGTCAATGAGCAGTTCTTC
TRBV20-1	NA	TRBJ2-3	NA	CSVRDIRYTQYF	TGCAGTGTTAGAGATATCCGATATACGCAGTATTTT
TRBV7-2	NA	TRBJ1-5	NA	CASSLGRQSPQHF	TGTGCCAGCAGCTTAGGTCGGCAGTCGCCCCAGCATTTT
TRBV11-2	NA	TRBJ1-2	TRBD1	CASSLVATGGEDGYTF	TGTGCCAGCAGCTTAGTTGCGACAGGGGGCGAGGATGGCTACACCTTC
TRBV2	few	TRBJ2-7	NA	CASSEGGWVNEQYF	TGTGCCAGCAGTGAGGGGGGTTGGGTCAACGAGCAGTACTTC
TRBV7-2	NA	TRBJ2-5	TRBD2	CASSLFGGGVQETQYF	TGTGCCAGCAGCTTGTTTGGCGGGGGAGTTCAAGAGACCCAGTACTTC
TRBV24-1	NA	TRBJ2-7	NA	CATSDPGGETVDEQYF	TGTGCCACCAGTGATCCGGGTGGGGAAACGGTGGACGAGCAGTACTTC
TRBV7-2	NA	TRBJ2-3	NA	CASSPMRGSTSTDTQYF	TGTGCCAGCAGCCCGATGAGGGGCTCCACTAGCACAGATACGCAGTATTTT
TRBV7-9	NA	TRBJ1-2	NA	CASSLVPGIGYTF	TGTGCCAGCAGCTTAGTCCCAGGTATTGGCTACACCTTC
TRBV6-6	many	TRBJ2-5	TRBD1	CASSTYRGETQYF	TGTGCCAGCAGTACCTACAGGGGGGAGACCCAGTACTTC
TRBV6-6	NA	TRBJ1-2	NA	CASSYSGDSFYGYTF	TGTGCCAGCAGTTACTCTGGGGATTCCTTCTATGGCTACACCTTC
TRBV25-1	NA	TRBJ2-5	NA	CAGSETRRGTQYF	TGTGCCGGCAGTGAAACCCGAAGAGGGACCCAGTACTTC
TRBV6-1	NA	TRBJ2-5	NA	CASTGRRGGEETQYF	TGTGCCAGCACAGGACGGCGGGGCGGGGAAGAGACCCAGTACTTC
TRBV7-9	NA	TRBJ1-5	NA	CASSLGGGQGNQPQHF	TGTGCCAGCAGCTTAGGGGGGGGACAAGGGAATCAGCCCCAGCATTTT
TRBV27	once	TRBJ2-7	NA	CASSLYGQRGAYEQYF	TGTGCCAGCAGTCTCTATGGACAGCGAGGGGCCTACGAGCAGTACTTC